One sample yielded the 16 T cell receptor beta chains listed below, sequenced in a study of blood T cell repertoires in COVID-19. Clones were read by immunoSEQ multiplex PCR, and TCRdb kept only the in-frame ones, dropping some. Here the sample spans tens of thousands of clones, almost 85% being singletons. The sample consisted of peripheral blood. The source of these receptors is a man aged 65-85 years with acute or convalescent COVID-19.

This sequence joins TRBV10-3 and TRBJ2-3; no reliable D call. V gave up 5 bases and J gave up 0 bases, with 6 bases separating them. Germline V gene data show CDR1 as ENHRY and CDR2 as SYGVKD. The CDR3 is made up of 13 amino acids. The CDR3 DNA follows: TGTGCCATCAGTTGGCATAGCACAGATACGCAGTATTTT. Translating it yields CAISWHSTDTQYF.

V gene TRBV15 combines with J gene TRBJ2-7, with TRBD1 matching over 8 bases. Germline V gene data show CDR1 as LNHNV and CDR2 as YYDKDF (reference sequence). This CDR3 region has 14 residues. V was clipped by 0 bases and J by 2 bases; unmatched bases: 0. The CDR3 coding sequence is TGTGCCACCAGCAGAGACAGGGGGCCCTACGAGCAGTACTTC. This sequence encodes CATSRDRGPYEQYF.

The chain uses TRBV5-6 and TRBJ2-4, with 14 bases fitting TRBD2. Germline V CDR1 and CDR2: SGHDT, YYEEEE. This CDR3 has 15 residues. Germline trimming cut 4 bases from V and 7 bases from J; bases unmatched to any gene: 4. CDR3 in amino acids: CASSHRTSGRNIQYF. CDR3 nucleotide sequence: TGTGCCAGCAGCCATCGGACTAGCGGGAGGAACATTCAGTACTTC.

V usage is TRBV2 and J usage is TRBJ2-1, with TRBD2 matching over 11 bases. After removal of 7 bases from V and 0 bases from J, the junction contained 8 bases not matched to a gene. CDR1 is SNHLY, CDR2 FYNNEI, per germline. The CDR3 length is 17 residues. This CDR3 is CASTGTSGVSSYNEQFF. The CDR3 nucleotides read TGTGCCAGCACCGGGACTAGCGGTGTGAGCTCCTACAATGAGCAGTTCTTC.

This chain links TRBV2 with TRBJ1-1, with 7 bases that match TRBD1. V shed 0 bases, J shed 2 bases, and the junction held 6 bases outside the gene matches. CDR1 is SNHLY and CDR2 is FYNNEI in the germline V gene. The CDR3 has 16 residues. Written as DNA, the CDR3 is TGTGCCAGCAGTGAAGCGCTGCACAGGGGAAACACTGAAGCTTTCTTT. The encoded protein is CASSEALHRGNTEAFF.

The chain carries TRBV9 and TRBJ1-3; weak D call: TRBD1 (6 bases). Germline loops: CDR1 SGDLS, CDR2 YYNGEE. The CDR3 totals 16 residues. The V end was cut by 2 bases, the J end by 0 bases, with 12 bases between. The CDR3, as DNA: TGTGCCAGCAGCGTCCAACTCAGGGGCTCTGGAAACACCATATATTTT. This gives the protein CASSVQLRGSGNTIYF.

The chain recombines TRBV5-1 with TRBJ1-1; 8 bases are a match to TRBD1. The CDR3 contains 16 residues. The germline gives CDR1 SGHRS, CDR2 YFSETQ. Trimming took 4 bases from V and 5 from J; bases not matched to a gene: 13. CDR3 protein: CASSQDRVRAGTEAFF. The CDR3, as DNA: TGCGCCAGCAGCCAGGACAGGGTAAGGGCGGGAACTGAAGCTTTCTTT.

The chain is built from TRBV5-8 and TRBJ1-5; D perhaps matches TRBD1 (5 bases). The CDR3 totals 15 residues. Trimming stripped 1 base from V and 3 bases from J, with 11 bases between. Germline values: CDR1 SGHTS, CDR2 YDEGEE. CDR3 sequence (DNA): TGTGCCAGCAGCTTGTGGGCAGGGAACAATCAGCCCCAGCATTTT. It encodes CASSLWAGNNQPQHF.

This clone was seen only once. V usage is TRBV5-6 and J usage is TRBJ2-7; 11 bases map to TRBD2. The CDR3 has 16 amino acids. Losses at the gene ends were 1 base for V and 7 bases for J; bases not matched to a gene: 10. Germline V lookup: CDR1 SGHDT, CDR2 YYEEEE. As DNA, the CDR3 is TGTGCCAGCAGCTTGCACCGACTAGCGGGAATAAGGGAGCAGTACTTC. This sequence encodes CASSLHRLAGIREQYF.

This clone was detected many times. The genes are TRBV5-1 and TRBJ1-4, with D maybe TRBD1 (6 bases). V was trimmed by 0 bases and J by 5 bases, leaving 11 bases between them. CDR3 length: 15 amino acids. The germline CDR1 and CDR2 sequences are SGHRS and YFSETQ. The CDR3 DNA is TGCGCCAGCAGCTTGGCCGGGACACTCAATGAAAAACTGTTTTTT. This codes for CASSLAGTLNEKLFF.

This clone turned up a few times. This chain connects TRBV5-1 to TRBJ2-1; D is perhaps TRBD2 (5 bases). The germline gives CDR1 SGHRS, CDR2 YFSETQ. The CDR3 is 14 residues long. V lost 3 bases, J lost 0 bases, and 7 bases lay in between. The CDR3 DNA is TGCGCCAGCAGCTCCGGGGACTCCTACAATGAGCAGTTCTTC. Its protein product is CASSSGDSYNEQFF.

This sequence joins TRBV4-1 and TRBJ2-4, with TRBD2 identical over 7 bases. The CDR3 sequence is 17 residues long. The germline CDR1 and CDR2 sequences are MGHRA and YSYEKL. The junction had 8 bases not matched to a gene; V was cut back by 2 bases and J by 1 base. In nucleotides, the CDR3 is TGCGCCAGCAGCCAACCCAATAGCGGGTGGGCCAAAAACATTCAGTACTTC. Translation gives CASSQPNSGWAKNIQYF.

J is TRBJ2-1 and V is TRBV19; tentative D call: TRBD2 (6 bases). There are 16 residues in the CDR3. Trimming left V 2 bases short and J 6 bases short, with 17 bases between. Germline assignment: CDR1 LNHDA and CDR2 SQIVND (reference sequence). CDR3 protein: CASSISRRAWSNEQFF. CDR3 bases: TGTGCCAGTAGTATATCCAGGAGGGCCTGGTCCAATGAGCAGTTCTTC.

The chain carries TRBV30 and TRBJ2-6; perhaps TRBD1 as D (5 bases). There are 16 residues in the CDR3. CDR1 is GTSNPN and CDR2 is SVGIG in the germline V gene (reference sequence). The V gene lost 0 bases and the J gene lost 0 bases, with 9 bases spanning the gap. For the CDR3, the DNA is TGTGCCTGGAGTGTTGACAGTCTCTCTGGGGCCAACGTCCTGACTTTC. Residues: CAWSVDSLSGANVLTF.

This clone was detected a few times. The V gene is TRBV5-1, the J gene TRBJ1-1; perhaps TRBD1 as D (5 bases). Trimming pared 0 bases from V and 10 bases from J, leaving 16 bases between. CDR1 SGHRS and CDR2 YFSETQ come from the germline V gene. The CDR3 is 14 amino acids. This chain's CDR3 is CASSLDSRGLGAFF. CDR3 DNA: TGCGCCAGCAGCTTGGATAGTAGGGGCCTAGGAGCTTTCTTT.

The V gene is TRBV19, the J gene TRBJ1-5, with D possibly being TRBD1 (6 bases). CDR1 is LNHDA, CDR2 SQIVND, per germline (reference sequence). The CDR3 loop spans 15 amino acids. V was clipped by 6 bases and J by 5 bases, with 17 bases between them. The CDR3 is CASRTLRDTDQPQHF. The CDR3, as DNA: TGTGCCAGTAGAACCCTCCGGGACACAGATCAGCCCCAGCATTTT.